Reported below is one TCR beta chain. Measured with immunoSEQ multiplex PCR; TCRdb has only the in-frame clones, and not every one. The sample lists roughly 220,000 clones, 85% to 90% occurring once. The CDR3 is 13 residues long. V gave up 5 bases and J gave up 2 bases, with 9 bases separating them. The data are from a study of blood T cell repertoires in COVID-19. The sequence came from an elderly man with acute or convalescent COVID-19. The chain recombines TRBV12-3 or TRBV12-4 with TRBJ1-2; no clear D. Sequencing used peripheral blood. The CDR3 DNA reads TGTGCCAGCAGTCTCGCCGCGAACTATGGCTACACCTTC. It encodes CASSLAANYGYTF.